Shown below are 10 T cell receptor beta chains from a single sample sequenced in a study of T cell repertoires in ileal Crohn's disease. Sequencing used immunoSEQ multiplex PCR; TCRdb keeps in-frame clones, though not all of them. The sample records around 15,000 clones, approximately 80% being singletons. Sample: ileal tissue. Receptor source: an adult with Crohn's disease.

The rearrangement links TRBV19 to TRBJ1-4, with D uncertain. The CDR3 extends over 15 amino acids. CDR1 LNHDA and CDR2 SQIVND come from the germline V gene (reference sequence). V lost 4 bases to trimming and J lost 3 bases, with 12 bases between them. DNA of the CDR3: TGTGCCAGTAGTAGACACACCCTTTCTAATGAAAAACTGTTTTTT. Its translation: CASSRHTLSNEKLFF. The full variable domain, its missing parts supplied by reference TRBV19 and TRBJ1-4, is DGGITQSPKYLFRKEGQNVTLSCEQNLNHDAMYWYRQDPGQGLRLIYYSQIVNDFQKGDIAEGYSVSREKKESFPLTVTSAQKNPTAFYLCASSRHTLSNEKLFFGSGTQLSVL.

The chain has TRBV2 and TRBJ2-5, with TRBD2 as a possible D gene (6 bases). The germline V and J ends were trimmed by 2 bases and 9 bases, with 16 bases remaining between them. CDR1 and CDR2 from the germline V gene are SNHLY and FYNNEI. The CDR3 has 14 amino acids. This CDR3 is CASSERAYREPQYF. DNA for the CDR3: TGTGCCAGCAGTGAACGGGCCTACCGGGAGCCCCAGTACTTC.

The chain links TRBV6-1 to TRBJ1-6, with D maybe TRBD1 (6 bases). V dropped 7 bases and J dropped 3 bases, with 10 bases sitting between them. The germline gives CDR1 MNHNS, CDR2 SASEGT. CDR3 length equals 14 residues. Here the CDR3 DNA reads TGTGCCAGCACCAGGGACATCTATAATTCACCCCTCCACTTT. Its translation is CASTRDIYNSPLHF.

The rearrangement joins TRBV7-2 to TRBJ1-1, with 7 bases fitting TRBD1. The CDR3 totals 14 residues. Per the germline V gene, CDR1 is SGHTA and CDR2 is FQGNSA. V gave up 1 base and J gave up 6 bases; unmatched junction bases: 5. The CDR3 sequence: CASSLVVQGAEAFF. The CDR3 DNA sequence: TGTGCCAGCAGCTTAGTCGTTCAGGGGGCTGAAGCTTTCTTT.

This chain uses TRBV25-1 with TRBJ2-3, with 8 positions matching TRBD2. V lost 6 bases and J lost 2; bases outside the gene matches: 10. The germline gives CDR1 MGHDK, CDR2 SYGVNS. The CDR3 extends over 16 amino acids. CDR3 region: CASSPAGAWVTDTQYF. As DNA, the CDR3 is TGTGCCAGCAGCCCAGCGGGAGCGTGGGTCACAGATACGCAGTATTTT.

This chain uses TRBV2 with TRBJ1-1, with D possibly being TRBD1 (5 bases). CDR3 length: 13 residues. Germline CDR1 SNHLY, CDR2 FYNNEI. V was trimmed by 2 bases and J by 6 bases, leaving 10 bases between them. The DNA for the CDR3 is TGTGCCAGCAGTGAATTGCGGGGACCTGAAGCTTTCTTT. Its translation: CASSELRGPEAFF. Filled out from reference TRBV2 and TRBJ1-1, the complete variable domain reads EPEVTQTPSHQVTQMGQEVILRCVPISNHLYFYWYRQILGQKVEFLVSFYNNEISEKSEIFDDQFSVERPDGSNFTLKIRSTKLEDSAMYFCASSELRGPEAFFGQGTRLTVV.

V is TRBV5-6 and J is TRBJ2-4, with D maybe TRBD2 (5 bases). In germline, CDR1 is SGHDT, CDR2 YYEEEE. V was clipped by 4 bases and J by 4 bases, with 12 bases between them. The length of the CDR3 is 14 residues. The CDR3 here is CASSPWEYKNIQYF. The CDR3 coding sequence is TGTGCCAGCAGCCCGTGGGAGTATAAAAACATTCAGTACTTC.

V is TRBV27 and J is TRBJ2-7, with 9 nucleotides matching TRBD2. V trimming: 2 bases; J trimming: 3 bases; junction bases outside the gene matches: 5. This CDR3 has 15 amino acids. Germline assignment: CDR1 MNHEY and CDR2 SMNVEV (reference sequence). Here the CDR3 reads CASSLRLAVNYEQYV. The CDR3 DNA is TGTGCCAGCAGTTTAAGACTAGCGGTGAACTACGAGCAGTACGTC.

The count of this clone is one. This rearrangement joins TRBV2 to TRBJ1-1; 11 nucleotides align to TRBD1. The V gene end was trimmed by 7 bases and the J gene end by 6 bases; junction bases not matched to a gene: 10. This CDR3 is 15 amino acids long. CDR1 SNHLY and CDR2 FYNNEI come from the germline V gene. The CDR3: CASNRPGTGGAEAFF. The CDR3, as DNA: TGTGCCAGCAACCGTCCCGGGACAGGGGGGGCTGAAGCTTTCTTT. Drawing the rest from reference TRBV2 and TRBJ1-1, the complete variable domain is EPEVTQTPSHQVTQMGQEVILRCVPISNHLYFYWYRQILGQKVEFLVSFYNNEISEKSEIFDDQFSVERPDGSNFTLKIRSTKLEDSAMYFCASNRPGTGGAEAFFGQGTRLTVV.

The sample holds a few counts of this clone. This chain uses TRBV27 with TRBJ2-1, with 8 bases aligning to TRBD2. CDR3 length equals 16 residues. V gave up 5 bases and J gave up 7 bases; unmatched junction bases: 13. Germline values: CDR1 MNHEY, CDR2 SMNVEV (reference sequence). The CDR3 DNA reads TGTGCCAGCAGTGGGCGCGAAACTAGCGGTACAAATGAGCAGTTCTTC. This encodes CASSGRETSGTNEQFF.